This T cell receptor beta chain was profiled in a study of quantifying T cell responses using KT2 cells. Study at large: cDNA was made from DNase-treated RNA using alpha and beta constant primers. Study conclusions and caveats: KT2 sequence counts showed saturation when very many KT2 cells were spiked in. Detection of KT2 sequences held at the lowest tested level, about one cell per 100,000 PBMC.

Unfractionated PBMC were spiked with known numbers of KT2 clone cells. Different KT2-to-PBMC ratios were created with a constant PBMC count. The CDR3 covers 15 residues. Germline loops: CDR1 SGHVS, CDR2 FNYEAQ. The V gene lost 3 bases and the J gene lost 4 bases, with 12 bases spanning the gap. A single-stranded UMI oligo with SP2 sequence was ligated to cDNA 3' ends. The first PCR ran three to four cycles with an equimolar RC1.1 and RC1.2 beta primer mix. TCRdb recomputed calls from the UMI-ligation and nested PCR reads with MiXCR, one row per CDR3 protein. The repertoire has 30,000 or so distinct CDR3 sequences, 7.3% of them found once; the top ten carry less than 20%. This clonotype was seen a handful of times. Its antigen is still unknown.

This sequence originates from a human donor. The sequenced sample consisted of PBMCs spiked with cells of the T cell clone KT2. This sequence joins TRBV7-6 and TRBJ2-2; D ambiguous. CDR3 nucleotides: TGTGCCAGCAGCTTTGCTACTGGCGGCACCGGGGAGCTGTTTTTT. The encoded protein is CASSFATGGTGELFF. The full variable domain, with the rest looked up from reference TRBV7-6 and TRBJ2-2, is GAGVSQSPRYKVTKRGQDVALRCDPISGHVSLYWYRQALGQGPEFLTYFNYEAQQDKSGLPNDRFSAERPEGSISTLTIQRTEQRDSAMYRCASSFATGGTGELFFGEGSRLTVL.